The present T cell receptor (beta chain) was sequenced within a study of T cells in Graves' hyperthyroidism and ophthalmopathy. This clonotype was counted ten times or more. Germline lookup yields CDR1 ENHRY and CDR2 SYGVKD. The CDR3 covers 16 residues. J gave up 5 bases and V 3 bases, and 12 bases lay outside the gene matches. RNA transcripts served as the template for amplifying TCR beta CDR3 regions. When the TCR CDR3 underwent first-round RT-PCR, the HTBI primer set was used. TCRdb used MiXCR to reprocess the multiplex PCR reads, holding one entry per CDR3 protein. The sample contains hundreds of thousands of distinct CDR3 sequences, 35% to 40% of which appear only once.

Sequenced input: blood. The TCR originated in a man aged 18-30 years with Graves' hyperthyroidism. The rearrangement links TRBV10-3 to TRBJ2-5; 7 bases are shared with TRBD1. CDR3 loop: CAISEIKGAVGETQYF. In DNA form, the CDR3 reads TGTGCCATCAGTGAAATAAAGGGGGCGGTCGGGGAGACCCAGTACTTC.